This T cell receptor beta chain was found in a study of T cell changes during pregnancy in multiple sclerosis. The CDR3 length is 14 residues. Germline assignment: CDR1 LNHDA and CDR2 SQIVND (reference sequence). Trimming stripped 6 bases from V and 7 bases from J, with 18 bases between. Using immunoSEQ multiplex PCR, the repertoire was profiled, and TCRdb retains in-frame clones only, with some absent. The data hold roughly 40,000 clones, with 80% to 90% observed a single time. The receptor's source is a female donor with multiple sclerosis, enrolled in a pregnancy study. Sequencing used CD4+ T cells from peripheral blood mononuclear cells, obtained before pregnancy. The chain recombines TRBV19 with TRBJ1-1; D might be TRBD1 (6 bases). The CDR3 is CASRNWTPGDEAFF. The CDR3 DNA follows: TGTGCCAGTAGGAATTGGACGCCAGGGGATGAAGCTTTCTTT.